The text below deals with one TCR beta chain. This entry comes from a study of blood T cell repertoires in COVID-19. The protocol was immunoSEQ multiplex PCR, while the TCRdb copy is restricted to in-frame clones and leaves out a portion. Of some 390,000 clones listed, over 75% were seen once; the top ten hold about 2.3%. The CDR3 extends over 16 amino acids. The V gene end was trimmed by 0 bases and the J gene end by 6 bases; junction bases not matched to a gene: 6. CDR1 is SGHRS and CDR2 is YFSETQ in the germline V gene. The genes are TRBV5-1 and TRBJ2-3; 11 bases agree with TRBD2. The source material was peripheral blood. The sequence derives from a woman in her sixties with COVID-19, enrolled during active disease. In DNA, the CDR3 is TGCGCCAGCAGCTTGGTGCTAGCGGGGGGAAGGGATACGCAGTATTTT. Amino acid sequence: CASSLVLAGGRDTQYF.